The 23 T cell receptor beta chains listed next were all sequenced from one sample in a study of shared T cell receptors in the human thymus. Using immunoSEQ multiplex PCR, the repertoire was profiled, and TCRdb retains in-frame clones only, with some absent. The sample shows about 660,000 clones, 70% to 90% of them seen only once. This same sample was also taken into another study, of human thymus T cells.

Specimen: thymocytes. The receptor set was obtained from a boy under two years old with a congenital heart defect.

This rearrangement joins TRBV11-3 to TRBJ1-1; TRBD1 agrees at 10 bases. J was trimmed by 2 bases and V by 5 bases; bases with no gene match: 5. The CDR3 is made up of 15 amino acids. Germline CDR1 and CDR2: SGHNT and YENEEA. The CDR3, as DNA: TGTGCCAGCAGCCCAGGGGACAGGGGAAACACTGAAGCTTTCTTT. Amino acids: CASSPGDRGNTEAFF. The full variable domain, with the rest looked up from reference TRBV11-3 and TRBJ1-1, is EAGVVQSPRYKIIEKKQPVAFWCNPISGHNTLYWYLQNLGQGPELLIRYENEEAVDDSQLPKDRFSAERLKGVDSTLKIQPAELGDSAVYLCASSPGDRGNTEAFFGQGTRLTVV.

This clone came up once. V and J are TRBV7-8 and TRBJ2-7; 9 nucleotides match TRBD1. The CDR3 is 16 residues long. J lost 2 bases, V lost 5 bases, and 10 bases had no gene match. CDR1 and CDR2 from the germline V gene are SGHVS and FQNEAQ. This chain's CDR3 is CASSRQGEIMTYEQYF. The CDR3 DNA is TGTGCCAGCAGCCGACAGGGGGAAATTATGACCTACGAGCAGTACTTC.

The chain carries TRBV28 and TRBJ1-2, with 9 bases lining up with TRBD1. The CDR3 covers 18 residues. Germline V gene data show CDR1 as MDHEN and CDR2 as SYDVKM. The junction had 15 bases not matched to a gene; V was cut back by 4 bases and J by 3 bases. The CDR3: CASSSRTGASSRDYGYTF. CDR3 in DNA: TGTGCCAGCAGTTCCCGGACAGGGGCCTCCTCACGGGACTATGGCTACACCTTC.

The chain is built from TRBV28 and TRBJ1-1; D is uncertain. Looked up from germline, CDR1 is MDHEN and CDR2 is SYDVKM. CDR3 length: 16 amino acids. Trimming pared 3 bases from V and 6 bases from J, leaving 20 bases between. CDR3 bases: TGTGCCAGCAGTTTCACTTCGGACGGGGAGAGTGCTGAAGCTTTCTTT. It codes for CASSFTSDGESAEAFF.

The rearrangement links TRBV21-1 to TRBJ1-5. TRBV21-1 counts as a pseudogene. The CDR3 loop spans 15 amino acids. CDR3 bases: TGTGCCAGCAGCAAGCAAGAGGGGAGGAGTCAGCCCCAGCATTTT. This translates into CASSKQEGRSQPQHF.

V is TRBV6-5 and J is TRBJ2-3, with D perhaps matching TRBD2 (5 bases). Germline lookup yields CDR1 MNHEY and CDR2 SVGAGI. The CDR3 consists of 14 residues. V was clipped by 6 bases and J by 6 bases, with 16 bases between them. CDR3 loop: CASSPPGYRDTQYF. In nucleotides, the CDR3 is TGTGCCAGCAGCCCACCGGGGTATAGGGATACGCAGTATTTT.

The chain recombines TRBV28 with TRBJ2-7; 7 bases align to TRBD2. This CDR3 comprises 14 residues. J was trimmed by 7 bases and V by 5 bases; bases with no gene match: 11. The germline gives CDR1 MDHEN, CDR2 SYDVKM. CDR3 DNA: TGTGCCAGCAGTCCCCAGGGAGGGGTGAGGGAGCAGTACTTC. Protein product: CASSPQGGVREQYF.

This clone was recorded only once. The CDR3 protein is CATSRGVLQPQHF. CDR3 coding DNA: TGTGCCACCTCCCGCGGGGTATTACAGCCCCAGCATTTT. The rearrangement joins TRBV28 to TRBJ1-5, with unresolved D. Trimming shortened V by 10 bases and J by 7 bases, and 17 bases separated the two germline ends. CDR1 is MDHEN, CDR2 SYDVKM, per germline. The CDR3 extends over 13 amino acids.

To note about this clone: In the same sample, other DNA sequences code for this CDR3. The rearrangement links TRBV12-5 to TRBJ1-4; D is perhaps TRBD1 (5 bases). This CDR3 is 19 amino acids long. The V gene lost 2 bases and the J gene lost 4 bases, with 23 bases spanning the gap. CDR1 is LGHNT, CDR2 FRNRAP, per germline. CDR3 sequence: CASGLTLGDFPKNNEKLFF. CDR3 nucleotide sequence: TGTGCTAGTGGTTTGACGTTGGGGGACTTCCCGAAGAATAATGAAAAACTGTTTTTT.

The chain recombines TRBV14 with TRBJ2-7; 7 positions agree with TRBD2. Looked up from germline, CDR1 is SGHDN and CDR2 is FVKESK. CDR3 length: 14 amino acids. V shed 1 base and J 4 bases; nucleotides not matched to a gene: 4. CDR3 in amino acids: CASSQAGRGYEQYF. The CDR3, as DNA: TGTGCCAGCAGCCAAGCAGGGAGGGGTTACGAGCAGTACTTC.

The chain links TRBV10-3 to TRBJ1-1; 7 bases are shared with TRBD1. The CDR3 loop spans 15 amino acids. J lost 11 bases, V lost 0 bases, and 12 bases had no gene match. Germline CDR1 reads ENHRY; CDR2 reads SYGVKD. The CDR3, as DNA: TGTGCCATCAGTGAGTCCTTCAGGGGGATATGGGATGCTTTCTTT. Protein product: CAISESFRGIWDAFF.

V is TRBV7-8 and J is TRBJ2-3; 7 bases are shared with TRBD2. After removal of 1 base from V and 5 bases from J, the junction contained 6 bases not matched to a gene. The CDR3 runs 15 residues. Germline lookup yields CDR1 SGHVS and CDR2 FQNEAQ. The CDR3 DNA reads as TGTGCCAGCAGCTTAGAATCGACTAGCCGAGATACGCAGTATTTT. Protein product: CASSLESTSRDTQYF.

J is TRBJ1-6 and V is TRBV5-6, with D unclear. The V end was cut by 0 bases, the J end by 5 bases, with 12 bases between. The CDR3 sequence is 16 residues long. CDR1 is SGHDT and CDR2 is YYEEEE in the germline V gene. CDR3 bases: TGTGCCAGCAGCTTGGCCCAGGCAAGGCATAATTCACCCCTCCACTTT. Its translation is CASSLAQARHNSPLHF.

The J gene is TRBJ2-7, the V gene TRBV7-9; 8 bases agree with TRBD2. The ends lost 4 bases at V and 0 bases at J; junction bases unmatched: 8. The CDR3 extends over 16 amino acids. CDR1 and CDR2 from the germline V gene are SEHNR and FQNEAQ (reference sequence). This CDR3 reads CASSSDRLAYSYEQYF. The CDR3, as DNA: TGTGCCAGCAGCTCCGATCGACTAGCGTACTCCTACGAGCAGTACTTC.

This chain uses TRBV7-9 with TRBJ1-5; 7 bases are shared with TRBD1. CDR3 length: 18 amino acids. Trimming took 5 bases from V and 2 from J; bases not matched to a gene: 15. Germline V lookup: CDR1 SEHNR, CDR2 FQNEAQ (reference sequence). CDR3 bases: TGTGCCAGCAGCCCCGAGACAGGGATAGGCGGTGGCAATCAGCCCCAGCATTTT. Protein product: CASSPETGIGGGNQPQHF.

The chain joins TRBV18 to TRBJ2-3; 8 positions match TRBD2. CDR1 KGHSH and CDR2 LQKENI come from the germline V gene. With V trimmed by 2 bases and J by 2 bases, 9 bases remained unmatched. There are 17 residues in the CDR3. The CDR3 sequence: CASSPTKPSGPTDTQYF. The CDR3 DNA is TGTGCCAGCTCACCAACGAAACCTAGCGGGCCCACAGATACGCAGTATTTT.

This sequence joins TRBV15 and TRBJ2-1; 9 nucleotides line up with TRBD2. V lost 3 bases and J lost 9; bases outside the gene matches: 15. The CDR3 loop spans 17 amino acids. Germline V gene lookup returns CDR1 LNHNV and CDR2 YYDKDF (reference sequence). CDR3 nucleotides: TGTGCCACCAGCAGTGGATTGGGCCCGGGACTAGCAGGTGAGCAGTTCTTC. This gives the protein CATSSGLGPGLAGEQFF.

The chain joins TRBV28 to TRBJ1-5; 10 nucleotides line up with TRBD1. This CDR3 region has 18 residues. Germline V lookup: CDR1 MDHEN, CDR2 SYDVKM. V lost 5 bases and J lost 0; bases outside the gene matches: 10. CDR3 in DNA: TGTGCCAGCAGTCCGGGACAGGGGTTATTCTATAGCAATCAGCCCCAGCATTTT. Protein: CASSPGQGLFYSNQPQHF.

The rearrangement links TRBV25-1 to TRBJ1-1; TRBD1 aligns across 9 bases. Losses at the gene ends were 3 bases for V and 4 bases for J; bases not matched to a gene: 9. The length of the CDR3 is 16 residues. In germline, CDR1 is MGHDK, CDR2 SYGVNS. For the CDR3, the DNA is TGTGCCAGCAGTGATCGGAGGACAGGGGTGGTCACTGAAGCTTTCTTT. Translated: CASSDRRTGVVTEAFF.

CDR3 sequence (DNA): TGCGCCAGCAGCCGCGAAGCTTGTGGGAGCAGCTCCTACAATGAGCAGTTCTTC. It encodes CASSREACGSSSYNEQFF. V gene TRBV4-1 combines with J gene TRBJ2-1; maybe TRBD2 (5 bases). The ends were cut back, 4 bases at V and 0 bases at J, with 19 bases in the middle. Germline CDR1 reads MGHRA; CDR2 reads YSYEKL. This CDR3 region has 18 residues.

The chain carries TRBV5-4 and TRBJ2-1, with D possibly TRBD2 on 6 matching bases. Per germline, CDR1 SGHNT and CDR2 YYREEE (reference sequence). Trimming shortened V by 5 bases and J by 4 bases, and 16 bases separated the two germline ends. There are 15 residues in the CDR3. The CDR3 spells CASRKSSGFYNEQFF. Here the CDR3 DNA reads TGTGCCAGCAGAAAATCGAGCGGGTTTTACAATGAGCAGTTCTTC.

This sequence joins TRBV4-3 and TRBJ2-1; 12 bases match TRBD2. The ends lost 1 base at V and 12 bases at J; junction bases unmatched: 7. This CDR3 region has 15 residues. The germline CDR1 and CDR2 sequences are LGHNA and YSLEER. The CDR3 sequence: CASSQARTSGILQFF. Written as DNA, the CDR3 is TGCGCCAGCAGCCAAGCTCGGACTAGCGGGATTCTGCAGTTCTTC.

CDR3 protein: CASSLSTSPQTQYF. Here the CDR3 DNA reads TGTGCCAGCAGTTTATCGACTAGTCCACAGACCCAGTACTTC. The chain combines TRBV28 with TRBJ2-5; a weak D match, TRBD2 (6 bases). Per germline, CDR1 MDHEN and CDR2 SYDVKM. The CDR3 spans 14 residues. The V gene lost 1 base and the J gene lost 6 bases, with 12 bases spanning the gap.